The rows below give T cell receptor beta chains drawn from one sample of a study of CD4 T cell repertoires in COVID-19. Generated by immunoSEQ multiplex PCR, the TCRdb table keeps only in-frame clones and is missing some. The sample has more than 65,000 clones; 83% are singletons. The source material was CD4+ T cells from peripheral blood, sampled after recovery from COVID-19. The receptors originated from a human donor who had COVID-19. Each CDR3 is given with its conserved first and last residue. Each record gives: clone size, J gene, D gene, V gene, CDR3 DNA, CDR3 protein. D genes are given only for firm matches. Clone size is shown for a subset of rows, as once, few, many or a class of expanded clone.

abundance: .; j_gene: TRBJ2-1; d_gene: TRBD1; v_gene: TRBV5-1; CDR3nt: TGCGCCAGCAGCTCTTTCACGGGACAGGTCTCCAATGAGCAGTTCTTC; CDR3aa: CASSSFTGQVSNEQFF
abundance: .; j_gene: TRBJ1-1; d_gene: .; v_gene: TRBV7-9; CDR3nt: TGTGCCAGCAGCTTAAACGGGATAGCTGAAGCTTTCTTT; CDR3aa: CASSLNGIAEAFF
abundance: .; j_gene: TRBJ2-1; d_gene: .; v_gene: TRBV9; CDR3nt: TGTGCCAGCAGCCCACTAAAGCTTTCTACCTACAATGAGCAGTTCTTC; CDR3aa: CASSPLKLSTYNEQFF
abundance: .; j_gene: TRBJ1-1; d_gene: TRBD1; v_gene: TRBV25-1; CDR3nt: TGTGCCAGGGGACAGTATGAAGCTTTCTTT; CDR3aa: CARGQYEAFF
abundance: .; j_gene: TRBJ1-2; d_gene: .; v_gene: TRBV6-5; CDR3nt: TGTGCCAGCAGTTACGGACCTGGAGGCTACACCTTC; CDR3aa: CASSYGPGGYTF
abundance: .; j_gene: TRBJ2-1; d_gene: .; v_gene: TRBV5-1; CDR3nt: TGCGCCAGCAGCTTGGAGGCAGTCATGGTCCCGAATGAGCAGTTCTTC; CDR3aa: CASSLEAVMVPNEQFF
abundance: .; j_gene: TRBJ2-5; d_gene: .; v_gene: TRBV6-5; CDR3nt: TGTGCCAGCAGTACGCTCCAAGAGACCCAGTACTTC; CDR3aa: CASSTLQETQYF
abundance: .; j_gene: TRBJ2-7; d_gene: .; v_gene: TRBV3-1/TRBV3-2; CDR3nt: TGTGCCAGCAGCCCCTTCACCGGGGAGCAGTACTTC; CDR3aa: CASSPFTGEQYF
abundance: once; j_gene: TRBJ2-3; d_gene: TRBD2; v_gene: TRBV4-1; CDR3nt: TGCGCCAGCAGCCAAACCGGGGGGGCAGGCACAGATACGCAGTATTTT; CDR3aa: CASSQTGGAGTDTQYF
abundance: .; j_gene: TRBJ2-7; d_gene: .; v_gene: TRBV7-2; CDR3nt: TGTGCCAGCAGCTTTATGGGCGAGCAGTACTTC; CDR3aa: CASSFMGEQYF
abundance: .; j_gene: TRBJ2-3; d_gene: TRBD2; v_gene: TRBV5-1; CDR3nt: TGCGCCAGCAGCTTGGATGGGAGGGCCCCCACAGATACGCAGTATTTT; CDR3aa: CASSLDGRAPTDTQYF
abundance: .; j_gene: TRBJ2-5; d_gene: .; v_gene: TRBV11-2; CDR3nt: TGTGCCAGCAGCTTCGGACGGGCTTTTCAAGAGACCCAGTACTTC; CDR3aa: CASSFGRAFQETQYF
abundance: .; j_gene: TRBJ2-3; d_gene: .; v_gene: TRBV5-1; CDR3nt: TGCGCCAGCAGCTTGGCCCAGGGATCTGGCACAGATACGCAGTATTTT; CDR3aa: CASSLAQGSGTDTQYF
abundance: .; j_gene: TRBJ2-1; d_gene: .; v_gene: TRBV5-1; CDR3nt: TGCGCCAGCAGCGACAGTCCGACATCCTACAATGAGCAGTTCTTC; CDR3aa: CASSDSPTSYNEQFF
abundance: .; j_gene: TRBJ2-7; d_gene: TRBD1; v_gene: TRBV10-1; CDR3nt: TGCGCCAGCAGTGAGATGGGTCAGGGGGCATCTGTGTACGAGCAGTACTTC; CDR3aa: CASSEMGQGASVYEQYF
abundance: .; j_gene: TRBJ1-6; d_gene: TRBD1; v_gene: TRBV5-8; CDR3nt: TGTGCCAGCAGCTTGAAGGGCGGGACAGTAAATTCACCCCTCCACTTT; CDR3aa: CASSLKGGTVNSPLHF
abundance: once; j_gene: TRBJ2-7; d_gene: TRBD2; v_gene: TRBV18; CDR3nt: TGTGCCAGCTCAGAAGGACTAGCGGCGAAAGCCTTAGAGCAGTACTTC; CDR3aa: CASSEGLAAKALEQYF
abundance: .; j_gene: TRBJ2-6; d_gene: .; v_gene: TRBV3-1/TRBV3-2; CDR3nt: TGTGCCAGCAGCCAGGGGGCGCTAGGGGCTGGGGCCAACGTCCTGACTTTC; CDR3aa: CASSQGALGAGANVLTF
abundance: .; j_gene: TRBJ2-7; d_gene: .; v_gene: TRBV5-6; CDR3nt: TGTGCCAGCAGTTACGGTTCCTACGAGCAGTACTTC; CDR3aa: CASSYGSYEQYF
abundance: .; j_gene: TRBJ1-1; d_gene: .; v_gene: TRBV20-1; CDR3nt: TGCAGTGCTAGACCAGCCACTGAAGCTTTCTTT; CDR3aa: CSARPATEAFF
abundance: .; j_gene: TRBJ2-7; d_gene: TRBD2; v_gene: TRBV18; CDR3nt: TGTGCCAGCTCACCCGGACTAGCAAGCGAGCAGTACTTC; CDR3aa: CASSPGLASEQYF
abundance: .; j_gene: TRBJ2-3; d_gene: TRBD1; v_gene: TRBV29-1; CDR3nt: TGCAGCGTGGGACAGGGGGCAGATACGCAGTATTTT; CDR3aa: CSVGQGADTQYF
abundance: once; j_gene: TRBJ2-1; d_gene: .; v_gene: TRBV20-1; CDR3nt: TGCAGTGCTAGTTCCGGGATAATGCAGGGTGAGCAGTTCTTC; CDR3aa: CSASSGIMQGEQFF
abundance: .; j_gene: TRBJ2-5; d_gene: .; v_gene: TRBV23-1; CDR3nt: TGCGCCAGCAGTCAATCGGACGGGCTCCAAGAGACCCAGTACTTC; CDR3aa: CASSQSDGLQETQYF
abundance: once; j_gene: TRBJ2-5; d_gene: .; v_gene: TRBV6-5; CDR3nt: TGTGCCAGCAGTTCCCTGACGGCTTTGGGTCTGGAGACCCAGTACTTC; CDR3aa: CASSSLTALGLETQYF
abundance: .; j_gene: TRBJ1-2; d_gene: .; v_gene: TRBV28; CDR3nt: TGTGCCAGCAGTTTAGGACAGAGAAACTATGGCTACACCTTC; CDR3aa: CASSLGQRNYGYTF
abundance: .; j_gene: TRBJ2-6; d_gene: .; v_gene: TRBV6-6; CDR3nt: TGTGCCAGCTCTCAGCGGAGGGGGGCCAACGTCCTGACTTTC; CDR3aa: CASSQRRGANVLTF
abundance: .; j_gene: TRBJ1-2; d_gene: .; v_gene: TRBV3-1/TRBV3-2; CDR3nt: TGTGCCAGCAGCCAGAGCAGGGAGGGGTATGGCTACACCTTC; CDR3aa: CASSQSREGYGYTF
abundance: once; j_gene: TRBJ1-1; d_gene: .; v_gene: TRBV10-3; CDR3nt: TGTGCCATCAGTGAGTCCACAGGCAATGAAGCTTTCTTT; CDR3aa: CAISESTGNEAFF